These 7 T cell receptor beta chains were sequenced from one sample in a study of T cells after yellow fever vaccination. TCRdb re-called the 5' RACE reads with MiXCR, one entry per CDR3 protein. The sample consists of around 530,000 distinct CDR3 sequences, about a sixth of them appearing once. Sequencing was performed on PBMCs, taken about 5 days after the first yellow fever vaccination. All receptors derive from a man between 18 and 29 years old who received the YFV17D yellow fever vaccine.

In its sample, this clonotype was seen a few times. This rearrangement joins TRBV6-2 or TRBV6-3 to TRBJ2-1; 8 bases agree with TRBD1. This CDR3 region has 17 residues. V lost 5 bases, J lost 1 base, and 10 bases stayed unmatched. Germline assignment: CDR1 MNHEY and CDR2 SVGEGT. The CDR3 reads CASSDPGGRGSYNEQFF. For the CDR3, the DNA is TGTGCCAGCAGTGACCCAGGGGGCCGGGGATCCTACAATGAGCAGTTCTTC.

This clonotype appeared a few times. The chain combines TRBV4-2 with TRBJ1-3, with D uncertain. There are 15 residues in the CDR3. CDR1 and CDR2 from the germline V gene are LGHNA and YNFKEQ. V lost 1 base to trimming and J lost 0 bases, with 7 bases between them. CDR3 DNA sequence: TGTGCCAGCAGCCAAGTCGGGGACTCTGGAAACACCATATATTTT. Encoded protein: CASSQVGDSGNTIYF.

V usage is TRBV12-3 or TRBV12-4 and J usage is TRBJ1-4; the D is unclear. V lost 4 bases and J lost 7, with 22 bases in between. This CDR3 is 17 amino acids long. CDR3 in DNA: TGTGCCAGCAGTTCCCCCTTCCAACGCCCGCGAGTTGAAAAACTGTTTTTT. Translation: CASSSPFQRPRVEKLFF.

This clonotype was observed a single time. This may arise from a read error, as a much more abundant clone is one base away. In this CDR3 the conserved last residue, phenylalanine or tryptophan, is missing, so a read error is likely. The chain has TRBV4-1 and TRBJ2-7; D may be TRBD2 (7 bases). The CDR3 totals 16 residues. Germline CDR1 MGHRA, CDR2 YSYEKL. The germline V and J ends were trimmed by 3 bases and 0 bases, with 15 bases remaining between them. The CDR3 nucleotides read TGCGCCAGCAGCCAGGGGGGGCTAGCGGTCTCCTACGAGCAGTACTCC. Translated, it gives CASSQGGLAVSYEQYS.

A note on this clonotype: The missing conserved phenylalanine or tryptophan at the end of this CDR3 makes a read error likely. Written as DNA, the CDR3 is TGCAGCGCCGGGACAGGGGGCTACACCTCC. This codes for CSAGTGGYTS. This chain connects TRBV29-1 to TRBJ1-2; 9 nucleotides align to TRBD1. Looked up from germline, CDR1 is SQVTM and CDR2 is ANQGSEA. V trimming: 7 bases; J trimming: 8 bases; junction bases outside the gene matches: 2. The CDR3 has 10 amino acids.

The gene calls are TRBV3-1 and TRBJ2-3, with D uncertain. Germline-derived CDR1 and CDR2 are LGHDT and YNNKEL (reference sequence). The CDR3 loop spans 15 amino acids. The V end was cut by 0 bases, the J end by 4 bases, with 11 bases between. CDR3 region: CASSQETYRSDTQYF. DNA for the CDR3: TGTGCCAGCAGCCAAGAGACCTATCGGTCAGATACGCAGTATTTT.

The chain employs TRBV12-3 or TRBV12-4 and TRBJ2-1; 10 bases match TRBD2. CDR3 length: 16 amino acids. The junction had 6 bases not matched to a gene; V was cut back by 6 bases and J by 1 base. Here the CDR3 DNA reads TGTGCCAGCAGGACTGGGGGACTAGCGTCCTACAATGAGCAGTTCTTC. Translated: CASRTGGLASYNEQFF.